The entry that follows covers one T cell receptor (beta chain) sequence. The data are from a study of cytomegalovirus exposure and HLA in healthy donors. Per the germline V gene, CDR1 is MGHDK and CDR2 is SYGVNS. The CDR3 totals 15 residues. Germline trimming cut 6 bases from V and 4 bases from J; bases unmatched to any gene: 9. PCR used 60 Vbeta primers and 13 Jbeta primers. Some clones are missing from TCRdb's copy, which holds only in-frame ones; the method was immunoSEQ multiplex PCR. Among hundreds of thousands of clones listed, 82% were seen once. The sample taken for sequencing was PBMCs. The TCR sequence derives from a woman between 35 and 50 years old in good health and CMV-seronegative. The chain recombines TRBV25-1 with TRBJ2-5, with 9 bases identical to TRBD1. The CDR3 sequence is CASRPPGTGTETQYF. The CDR3 DNA is TGTGCCAGCAGGCCACCTGGGACAGGGACAGAGACCCAGTACTTC.